One sample yielded the 10 T cell receptor beta chains listed below, sequenced in a study of blood T cell dynamics during melanoma immunotherapy. The sample's time point: pre-treatment baseline. Data came from immunoSEQ multiplex PCR; TCRdb stores just in-frame clones and leaves some out. The data show 15,000 or so clones, with 65% to 90% seen just once and 6% to 7.5% held by the top ten. The sequenced sample was blood, obtained from a patient treated with checkpoint blockade. These receptors were taken from a human donor with melanoma.

The chain employs TRBV6-1 and TRBJ2-1, with TRBD2 identical over 9 bases. This CDR3 comprises 13 residues. With 7 bases clipped from V and 10 bases from J, the junction kept 8 bases outside the gene matches. Germline V gene data show CDR1 as MNHNS and CDR2 as SASEGT. The CDR3 loop is CASIAGAVREQFF. The CDR3 nucleotides read TGTGCCAGCATAGCGGGGGCGGTTAGAGAGCAGTTCTTC.

The chain links TRBV4-1 to TRBJ2-1, with 11 bases matching TRBD1. The CDR3 sequence is 18 residues long. Trimming took 0 bases from V and 5 from J; bases not matched to a gene: 9. CDR1 MGHRA and CDR2 YSYEKL come from the germline V gene. This CDR3 reads CASSQEAYRTGGHNEQFF. CDR3 sequence (DNA): TGCGCCAGCAGCCAAGAAGCCTACAGGACAGGGGGCCACAATGAGCAGTTCTTC.

This clone was seen just once. This rearrangement joins TRBV7-2 to TRBJ2-5; D is possibly TRBD2 (6 bases). The germline V gene has CDR1 SGHTA and CDR2 FQGNSA. V lost 5 bases and J 1 base, leaving 11 bases between the germline ends. The CDR3 length is 14 residues. The chain's CDR3 is CASSAGPIQETQYF. Here the CDR3 DNA reads TGTGCCAGCAGCGCGGGACCGATCCAAGAGACCCAGTACTTC. Looking up the rest from reference TRBV7-2 and TRBJ2-5 gives the full variable domain: GAGVSQSPSNKVTEKGKDVELRCDPISGHTALYWYRQSLGQGLEFLIYFQGNSAPDKSGLPSDRFSAERTGGSVSTLTIQRTQQEDSAVYLCASSAGPIQETQYFGPGTRLLVL.

This chain uses TRBV27 with TRBJ1-2, with a tentative D call TRBD1 (5 bases). The CDR3 has 14 amino acids. Germline loops: CDR1 MNHEY, CDR2 SMNVEV (reference sequence). Between the trimmed V and J ends, which lost 5 bases and 1 base, there was a span of 11 bases. The CDR3 sequence: CASSTRDGNYGYTF. The CDR3 coding sequence is TGTGCCAGCAGTACCCGGGACGGTAACTATGGCTACACCTTC.

This clone was picked up a small number of times. The rearrangement links TRBV6-5 to TRBJ2-1; 7 nucleotides match TRBD1. The junction had 7 bases not matched to a gene; V was cut back by 7 bases and J by 1 base. The CDR3 extends over 15 amino acids. Germline assignment: CDR1 MNHEY and CDR2 SVGAGI. Here the CDR3 DNA reads TGTGCCAGCACCCCACAGGGGAAGTCCTACAATGAGCAGTTCTTC. Residues: CASTPQGKSYNEQFF.

The genes are TRBV11-3 and TRBJ1-5; no clear D. V shed 2 bases and J shed 5 bases, with 10 bases lying between them. The CDR3 loop spans 14 amino acids. Germline CDR1 SGHNT, CDR2 YENEEA. Written as DNA, the CDR3 is TGTGCCAGCAGCTTAACAGCGGTAGATCAGCCCCAGCATTTT. Its protein product is CASSLTAVDQPQHF.

The gene calls are TRBV4-3 and TRBJ2-3; 12 positions match TRBD2. The CDR3 sequence is 15 residues long. Germline assignment: CDR1 LGHNA and CDR2 YSLEER. V was pared by 8 bases and J by 3 bases, with 6 bases of the junction left unmatched. CDR3 bases: TGCGCCAGCGGTCCTAGCGGGGGGGCAACAGATACGCAGTATTTT. It codes for CASGPSGGATDTQYF.

This chain uses TRBV4-3 with TRBJ1-1; D gene ambiguous. The length of the CDR3 is 13 residues. Germline V gene lookup returns CDR1 LGHNA and CDR2 YSLEER. V was clipped by 0 bases and J by 11 bases, with 13 bases between them. CDR3 bases: TGCGCCAGCAGCCAAGATACCGACACACGGGCTTTCTTT. Translation gives CASSQDTDTRAFF.

The chain couples TRBV11-2 to TRBJ1-5; D ambiguous. The CDR3 contains 13 residues. Trimming pared 1 base from V and 6 bases from J, leaving 7 bases between. CDR1 SGHAT and CDR2 FQNNGV come from the germline V gene. The CDR3 spells CASSLGPGQPQHF. The CDR3, as DNA: TGTGCCAGCAGCTTAGGTCCGGGTCAGCCCCAGCATTTT.

The chain has TRBV7-3 and TRBJ2-1; 8 bases align to TRBD1. The length of the CDR3 is 15 residues. Germline CDR1 reads SGHTA; CDR2 reads FQGTGA. J lost 4 bases, V lost 0 bases, and 2 bases had no gene match. The CDR3 protein is CASSLTGQAYNEQFF. In nucleotides, the CDR3 is TGTGCCAGCAGCTTAACGGGACAGGCATACAATGAGCAGTTCTTC.